This is a list of T cell receptor beta chains from one sample in a study of shared clonotypes between healthy human individuals. Clones were sequenced by immunoSEQ multiplex PCR, and TCRdb holds only the in-frame ones, with some missing. Altogether millions of clones are present, about 92% being singletons, with the ten largest covering 1.5% to 2%. The specimen was naive CD8+ T cells from PBMCs. These receptors were collected from a man aged 18 to 29 in good health. Some clones in this sample may be carry-over from other donors' samples. Both conserved end residues are part of each CDR3. A D gene is named only where the DNA matches it firmly. Size tells how often a clone was seen (once, few, many) or the class of an expanded clone, and some rows leave it out.

J gene: TRBJ1-2; clone size: -; V gene: TRBV9; D gene: TRBD1; CDR3 DNA: TGTGCCAGCAGCGGTGTGGGACAGGGGGTTGAGTATGGCTACACCTTC; CDR3 protein: CASSGVGQGVEYGYTF
J gene: TRBJ2-1; clone size: -; V gene: TRBV11-2; D gene: -; CDR3 DNA: TGTGCCAGCAGCTTAGATTCAAATTTCGGTATTAGATCCTACAATGAGCAGTTCTTC; CDR3 protein: CASSLDSNFGIRSYNEQFF
J gene: TRBJ1-2; clone size: -; V gene: TRBV15; D gene: -; CDR3 DNA: TGTGCCACCAGCAGCGTACCGGGACGGAATAACTATGGCTACACCTTC; CDR3 protein: CATSSVPGRNNYGYTF
J gene: TRBJ2-7; clone size: -; V gene: TRBV7-9; D gene: -; CDR3 DNA: TGTGCCAGCAGCTCCGGACACAGCTCCTACGAGCAGTACTTC; CDR3 protein: CASSSGHSSYEQYF
J gene: TRBJ2-3; clone size: -; V gene: TRBV9; D gene: -; CDR3 DNA: TGTGCCAGCAGCTTCTCGCCCCGGGACACAGATACGCAGTATTTT; CDR3 protein: CASSFSPRDTDTQYF
J gene: TRBJ2-3; clone size: -; V gene: TRBV7-9; D gene: -; CDR3 DNA: TGTGCCAGCAGCTTAGGAGGGGACCCGTACGATACGCAGTATTTT; CDR3 protein: CASSLGGDPYDTQYF
J gene: TRBJ2-7; clone size: -; V gene: TRBV14; D gene: -; CDR3 DNA: TGTGCCAGCAGCCAAGCAGTGGGGCGTGCCTACGAGCAGTACTTC; CDR3 protein: CASSQAVGRAYEQYF
J gene: TRBJ2-7; clone size: -; V gene: TRBV10-3; D gene: -; CDR3 DNA: TGTGCCATCGGGCGGAGTTCTTACGAGCAGTACTTC; CDR3 protein: CAIGRSSYEQYF
J gene: TRBJ1-1; clone size: few; V gene: TRBV4-1; D gene: -; CDR3 DNA: TGCGCCAGCAGCCACCCCACTCTTAGGACTGGGAACACTGAAGCTTTCTTT; CDR3 protein: CASSHPTLRTGNTEAFF
J gene: TRBJ1-2; clone size: -; V gene: TRBV6-1; D gene: TRBD1; CDR3 DNA: TGTGCCACCGACAGGGGGCCTCATGGCTACACCTTC; CDR3 protein: CATDRGPHGYTF
J gene: TRBJ2-2; clone size: -; V gene: TRBV9; D gene: TRBD1; CDR3 DNA: TGTGCCAGCAGCCCAGATGAGGGGGCGGTCGGGGAGCTGTTTTTT; CDR3 protein: CASSPDEGAVGELFF
J gene: TRBJ1-2; clone size: -; V gene: TRBV29-1; D gene: -; CDR3 DNA: TGCAGCGTTGATTCGGGAAGGAGGTATGGCTACACCTTC; CDR3 protein: CSVDSGRRYGYTF
J gene: TRBJ2-7; clone size: -; V gene: TRBV6-5; D gene: -; CDR3 DNA: TGTGCCAGCAGTTACGGCGACGGATACTACGAGCAGTACTTC; CDR3 protein: CASSYGDGYYEQYF
J gene: TRBJ1-1; clone size: -; V gene: TRBV10-3; D gene: TRBD1; CDR3 DNA: TGTGCCATCAGTGATAACAGGGGGAAAGACGGTGAAGCTTTCTTT; CDR3 protein: CAISDNRGKDGEAFF
J gene: TRBJ1-4; clone size: -; V gene: TRBV7-2; D gene: -; CDR3 DNA: TGTGCCAGCAGCCTGACCCGGGCCTTTCATGAAAAACTGTTTTTT; CDR3 protein: CASSLTRAFHEKLFF
J gene: TRBJ1-1; clone size: -; V gene: TRBV5-8; D gene: -; CDR3 DNA: TGTGCCAGCACTAACCGATGGAACACTGAAGCTTTCTTT; CDR3 protein: CASTNRWNTEAFF
J gene: TRBJ1-4; clone size: once; V gene: TRBV15; D gene: -; CDR3 DNA: TGTGCCACCAGCGGCCTGGGGGAATTGGCAACTAATGAAAAACTGTTTTTT; CDR3 protein: CATSGLGELATNEKLFF
J gene: TRBJ1-2; clone size: -; V gene: TRBV29-1; D gene: -; CDR3 DNA: TGCAGCGTGAAACAGGGATTTGGCTACACCTTC; CDR3 protein: CSVKQGFGYTF
J gene: TRBJ1-2; clone size: -; V gene: TRBV2; D gene: -; CDR3 DNA: TGTGCCACCCTACGAGGTCCCCCGGACTACGGCTACACCTTC; CDR3 protein: CATLRGPPDYGYTF
J gene: TRBJ1-1; clone size: -; V gene: TRBV25-1; D gene: -; CDR3 DNA: TGTGCCACAGGGGAAACTGAAGCTTTCTTT; CDR3 protein: CATGETEAFF
J gene: TRBJ1-1; clone size: -; V gene: TRBV27; D gene: TRBD1; CDR3 DNA: TGTGCCAGCAGACTAACAGGGGTCAACACTGAAGCTTTCTTT; CDR3 protein: CASRLTGVNTEAFF
J gene: TRBJ1-1; clone size: -; V gene: TRBV7-2; D gene: -; CDR3 DNA: TGTGCCAGTAGCGGACACCTGAACACTGAAGCTTTCTTT; CDR3 protein: CASSGHLNTEAFF
J gene: TRBJ1-5; clone size: -; V gene: TRBV19; D gene: -; CDR3 DNA: TGTGCCAGTAGTATACAGGGGCCGGGGGGCAATCAGCCCCAGCATTTT; CDR3 protein: CASSIQGPGGNQPQHF
J gene: TRBJ1-1; clone size: once; V gene: TRBV19; D gene: -; CDR3 DNA: TGTGCCAGTAGTGGGGAGGGAGATTGGGGTGAAGCTTTCTTT; CDR3 protein: CASSGEGDWGEAFF
J gene: TRBJ2-7; clone size: -; V gene: TRBV7-3; D gene: TRBD1; CDR3 DNA: TGTGCCAGCAGCTTTACGGGACAGGGGTCCTACGAGCAGTACTTC; CDR3 protein: CASSFTGQGSYEQYF
J gene: TRBJ2-3; clone size: -; V gene: TRBV6-5; D gene: -; CDR3 DNA: TGTGCCAGCAGTTACGACAGGATTTCCACAGATACGCAGTATTTT; CDR3 protein: CASSYDRISTDTQYF
J gene: TRBJ2-7; clone size: -; V gene: TRBV15; D gene: TRBD1; CDR3 DNA: TGTGCCACCAGCAACCGGGACAGGGCTTACGAGCAGTACTTC; CDR3 protein: CATSNRDRAYEQYF
J gene: TRBJ1-1; clone size: -; V gene: TRBV6-5; D gene: -; CDR3 DNA: TGTGCCAGCAGTTACTCGAGAGGTATGGGTACTGAAGCTTTCTTT; CDR3 protein: CASSYSRGMGTEAFF
J gene: TRBJ2-2; clone size: -; V gene: TRBV6-5; D gene: TRBD1; CDR3 DNA: TGTGCCAGCAGTTTTTCGTTTGCAGGGGGAACCGGGGAGCTGTTTTTT; CDR3 protein: CASSFSFAGGTGELFF
J gene: TRBJ2-3; clone size: -; V gene: TRBV7-3; D gene: -; CDR3 DNA: TGTGCCAGCAGTAGAGGGGGGATAGATACGCAGTATTTT; CDR3 protein: CASSRGGIDTQYF
J gene: TRBJ2-7; clone size: once; V gene: TRBV28; D gene: TRBD1; CDR3 DNA: TGTGCCAGCAGTCCCTCTGACAGGGTCCGGGTGGGGCAGTACTTC; CDR3 protein: CASSPSDRVRVGQYF
J gene: TRBJ2-7; clone size: -; V gene: TRBV5-1; D gene: -; CDR3 DNA: TGCGCCAGCAGCTTAGGGCTTCGCGACGAGCAGTACTTC; CDR3 protein: CASSLGLRDEQYF
J gene: TRBJ2-7; clone size: -; V gene: TRBV4-2; D gene: TRBD1; CDR3 DNA: TGTGCCAGCAGCGAAGGACAGGGAAATACTTACGAGCAGTACTTC; CDR3 protein: CASSEGQGNTYEQYF
J gene: TRBJ1-1; clone size: -; V gene: TRBV7-9; D gene: TRBD1; CDR3 DNA: TGTGCCAGCAGCCCCCTCGGGACAGGGAACACTGAAGCTTTCTTT; CDR3 protein: CASSPLGTGNTEAFF
J gene: TRBJ2-7; clone size: -; V gene: TRBV19; D gene: -; CDR3 DNA: TGTGCCAGTAGTATAGGTGTCTATGGCGCTTTGTCCTACGAGCAGTACTTC; CDR3 protein: CASSIGVYGALSYEQYF
J gene: TRBJ2-7; clone size: -; V gene: TRBV28; D gene: -; CDR3 DNA: TGTGCCAGCAGTCCTATCCCCCAAAAATACGAGCAGTACTTC; CDR3 protein: CASSPIPQKYEQYF
J gene: TRBJ1-1; clone size: -; V gene: TRBV9; D gene: -; CDR3 DNA: TGTGCCAGCAGCGTAGATAAGGTTATGAGAAGGACGAACACTGAAGCTTTCTTT; CDR3 protein: CASSVDKVMRRTNTEAFF
J gene: TRBJ1-1; clone size: -; V gene: TRBV9; D gene: -; CDR3 DNA: TGTGCCAGCAGCCCCCGGACAGCCAACACTGAAGCTTTCTTT; CDR3 protein: CASSPRTANTEAFF